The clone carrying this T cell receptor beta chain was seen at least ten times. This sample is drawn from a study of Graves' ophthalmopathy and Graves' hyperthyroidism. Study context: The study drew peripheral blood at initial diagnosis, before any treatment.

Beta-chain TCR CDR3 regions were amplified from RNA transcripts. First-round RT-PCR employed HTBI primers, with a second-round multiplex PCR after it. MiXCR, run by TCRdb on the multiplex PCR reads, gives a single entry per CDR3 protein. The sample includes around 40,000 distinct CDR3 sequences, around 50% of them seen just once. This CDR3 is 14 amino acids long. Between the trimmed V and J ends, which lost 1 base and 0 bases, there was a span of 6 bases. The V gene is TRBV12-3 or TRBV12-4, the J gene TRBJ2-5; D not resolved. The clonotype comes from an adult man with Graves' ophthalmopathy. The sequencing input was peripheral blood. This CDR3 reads CASSLGGNQETQYF. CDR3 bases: TGTGCCAGCAGTTTAGGCGGTAACCAAGAGACCCAGTACTTC.